Below, 5 T cell receptor beta chains from the same sample are listed, as sequenced in a study of OX40 agonist ivuxolimab in advanced cancers. Library prep was done by the immunoSEQ multiplex PCR assay. As stored in TCRdb, this immuneACCESS dataset retains in-frame rearrangements with V and J assigned. A fraction of the clones does not appear; measured against another copy, unresolved V genes explain less than half of the discrepancy, and the remainder lacks a known reason. The sample includes over 30,000 clones, with 65% to 80% observed a single time. Under 20% of the sample is held by the ten biggest clonotypes. The starting material was CD4+ or CD8+ T cells sorted from blood, obtained in a trial of the OX40 agonist ivuxolimab. The receptors come from an adult with an advanced solid tumor such as melanoma, head and neck, liver or kidney cancer.

This sequence joins TRBV19 and TRBJ2-5; the match to TRBD1 covers 8 bases. V lost 4 bases and J lost 3; bases outside the gene matches: 7. Germline values: CDR1 LNHDA, CDR2 SQIVND (reference sequence). This CDR3 region has 15 residues. CDR3 sequence: CASSKNSGGEETQYF. CDR3 nucleotides: TGTGCCAGTAGTAAAAATTCAGGGGGCGAAGAGACCCAGTACTTC.

V and J are TRBV7-2 and TRBJ1-3, with 7 bases that match TRBD1. The CDR3 is made up of 14 amino acids. Losses at the gene ends were 5 bases for V and 5 bases for J; bases not matched to a gene: 6. The germline V gene encodes CDR1 SGHTA and CDR2 FQGNSA. The chain's CDR3 is CASSPGGGRNTIYF. The CDR3 DNA reads as TGTGCCAGCAGCCCAGGGGGGGGTCGAAACACCATATATTTT.

This rearrangement joins TRBV19 to TRBJ1-6; D remains unclear. Trimming pared 5 bases from V and 5 bases from J, leaving 7 bases between. The CDR3 is made up of 13 amino acids. The germline gives CDR1 LNHDA, CDR2 SQIVND (reference sequence). DNA of the CDR3: TGTGCCAGTAGTCGGGCGGATAATTCACCCCTCCACTTT. It encodes CASSRADNSPLHF.

V and J are TRBV10-1 and TRBJ2-1; D not certain. V lost 3 bases to trimming and J lost 6 bases, with 9 bases between them. CDR3 length: 13 residues. From germline, CDR1 is WNHNN and CDR2 SYGVQD (reference sequence). The CDR3 loop is CASSDWWGNEQFF. Written as DNA, the CDR3 is TGCGCCAGCAGTGATTGGTGGGGCAATGAGCAGTTCTTC.

The chain has TRBV5-5 and TRBJ2-5; weak D call: TRBD2 (7 bases). This CDR3 has 15 residues. Germline values: CDR1 SGHKS, CDR2 YYEKEE (reference sequence). Trimming cost V 0 bases and J 5 bases, with 14 bases left between them. The CDR3 region has the DNA TGTGCCAGCAGCTTGGTCGGGGGGCCTCGGGAGACCCAGTACTTC. It specifies CASSLVGGPRETQYF.